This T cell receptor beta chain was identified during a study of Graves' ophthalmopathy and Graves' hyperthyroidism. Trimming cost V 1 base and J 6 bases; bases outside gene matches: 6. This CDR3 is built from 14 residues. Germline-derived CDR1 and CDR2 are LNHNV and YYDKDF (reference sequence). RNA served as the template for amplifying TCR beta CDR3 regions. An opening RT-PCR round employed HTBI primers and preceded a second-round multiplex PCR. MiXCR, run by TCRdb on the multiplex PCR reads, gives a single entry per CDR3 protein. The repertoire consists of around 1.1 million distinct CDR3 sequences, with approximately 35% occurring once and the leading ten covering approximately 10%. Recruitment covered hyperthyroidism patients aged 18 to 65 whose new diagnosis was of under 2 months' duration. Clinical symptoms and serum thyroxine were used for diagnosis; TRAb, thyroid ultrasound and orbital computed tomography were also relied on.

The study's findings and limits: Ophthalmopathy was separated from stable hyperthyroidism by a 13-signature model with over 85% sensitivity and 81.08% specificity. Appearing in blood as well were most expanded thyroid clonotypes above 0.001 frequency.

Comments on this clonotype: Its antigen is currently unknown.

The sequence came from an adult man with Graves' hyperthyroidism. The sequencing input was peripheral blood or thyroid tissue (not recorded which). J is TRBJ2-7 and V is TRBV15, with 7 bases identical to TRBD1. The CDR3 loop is CATSRGTGASEQYF. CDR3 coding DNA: TGTGCCACCAGCAGAGGGACAGGAGCTTCCGAGCAGTACTTC.